These T cell receptor beta chains were read from a single sample in a study of T cells in localized non-small cell lung cancer. Produced via immunoSEQ multiplex PCR; TCRdb's table is partial and in-frame only. Counted here are tens of thousands of clones, about 90% occurring once; the ten biggest clones make up about 6.5%. The sample was peripheral blood, taken before any cancer treatment. The receptor source for this set is a man between 40 and 70 years old with stage I lung adenocarcinoma. Each CDR3 is given with its conserved first and last residue. Each record gives: V gene, clone size, D gene, J gene, CDR3 protein, CDR3 DNA. The D gene is left open where the match is weak. Clone size, where shown, is once, few, many, or a class for clones that have expanded.

V: TRBV28
size: .
D: .
J: TRBJ1-5
CDR3: CASKVRDSNQPQHF
DNA: TGTGCCAGCAAGGTCAGAGATAGCAATCAGCCCCAGCATTTT

V: TRBV7-2
size: .
D: .
J: TRBJ1-2
CDR3: CASSLLTASVGYTF
DNA: TGTGCCAGCAGCCTCCTGACGGCTTCGGTTGGCTACACCTTC

V: TRBV11-3
size: .
D: TRBD1
J: TRBJ2-5
CDR3: CASSPRGQQETQYF
DNA: TGTGCCAGCAGCCCCCGGGGACAGCAAGAGACCCAGTACTTC

V: TRBV7-3
size: .
D: TRBD2
J: TRBJ2-7
CDR3: CASSLDSGGTYEQYF
DNA: TGTGCCAGCAGCTTAGATAGCGGGGGGACCTACGAGCAGTACTTC

V: TRBV5-1
size: .
D: TRBD2
J: TRBJ2-1
CDR3: CASSLGGTSSYNEQFF
DNA: TGCGCCAGCAGCTTGGGTGGGACTAGCTCCTACAATGAGCAGTTCTTC

V: TRBV7-5
size: .
D: .
J: TRBJ2-7
CDR3: CVRSFISGTGSYEQYF
DNA: TGTGTCAGAAGCTTCATTAGCGGGACCGGCTCCTACGAGCAGTACTTC

V: TRBV5-1
size: .
D: .
J: TRBJ2-7
CDR3: CASSMGYEQYF
DNA: TGCGCCAGCAGCATGGGCTACGAGCAGTACTTC

V: TRBV30
size: .
D: TRBD1
J: TRBJ2-7
CDR3: CACHRDRAGQGGSQYF
DNA: TGTGCCTGCCACCGGGACAGGGCGGGACAGGGCGGGTCGCAGTACTTC

V: TRBV7-9
size: .
D: TRBD2
J: TRBJ2-3
CDR3: CASSEGLAGGTTDTQYF
DNA: TGTGCCAGCAGCGAAGGACTAGCGGGAGGCACCACAGATACGCAGTATTTT

V: TRBV19
size: .
D: .
J: TRBJ1-1
CDR3: CASSHAGTEAFF
DNA: TGTGCCAGTAGCCACGCGGGGACTGAAGCTTTCTTT

V: TRBV16
size: .
D: .
J: TRBJ1-2
CDR3: CASSQEGHVSYGDGGGYTF
DNA: TGTGCCAGCAGTCAGGAGGGACACGTATCTTATGGCGACGGTGGAGGCTACACCTTC

V: TRBV7-2
size: .
D: TRBD2
J: TRBJ2-3
CDR3: CASSLVAGGVDTQYF
DNA: TGTGCCAGCAGCTTAGTAGCGGGAGGGGTGGATACGCAGTATTTT

V: TRBV27
size: .
D: .
J: TRBJ2-1
CDR3: CASSSTGLYNEQFF
DNA: TGTGCCAGCAGTTCAACAGGGTTGTACAATGAGCAGTTCTTC

V: TRBV5-5
size: .
D: .
J: TRBJ1-1
CDR3: CASSSAGVTNTEAFF
DNA: TGTGCCAGCAGCTCGGCAGGGGTTACGAACACTGAAGCTTTCTTT

V: TRBV7-6
size: .
D: .
J: TRBJ2-1
CDR3: CASSPARLDEQFF
DNA: TGTGCCAGCAGCCCAGCGAGGTTGGATGAGCAGTTCTTC

V: TRBV5-4
size: .
D: TRBD1
J: TRBJ1-1
CDR3: CASTPRTQGLATEAFF
DNA: TGTGCCAGCACCCCTAGGACACAGGGGTTGGCCACTGAAGCTTTCTTT

V: TRBV28
size: few
D: TRBD1
J: TRBJ2-7
CDR3: CASTRDRGNEQYF
DNA: TGTGCCAGCACCAGGGACAGGGGAAACGAGCAGTACTTC

V: TRBV5-6
size: .
D: .
J: TRBJ2-2
CDR3: CASSLGVEANTGELFF
DNA: TGTGCCAGCAGCTTGGGGGTAGAAGCGAACACCGGGGAGCTGTTTTTT

V: TRBV5-6
size: .
D: .
J: TRBJ1-2
CDR3: CASSYRQSLPRGYTF
DNA: TGTGCCAGCAGCTACCGACAGTCCCTCCCGAGGGGCTACACCTTC

V: TRBV7-9
size: .
D: .
J: TRBJ1-3
CDR3: CASRPHDRPGNTIYF
DNA: TGTGCCAGCAGGCCACACGACAGGCCTGGAAACACCATATATTTT

V: TRBV7-9
size: .
D: TRBD2
J: TRBJ2-1
CDR3: CASTASGSYEQFF
DNA: TGTGCCAGCACGGCTAGCGGGAGCTATGAGCAGTTCTTC

V: TRBV2
size: .
D: .
J: TRBJ2-1
CDR3: CASSGSERSNSHVYNEQFF
DNA: TGTGCCAGCAGTGGATCCGAGCGGAGCAACTCTCATGTTTACAATGAGCAGTTCTTC

V: TRBV19
size: .
D: .
J: TRBJ1-1
CDR3: CASSFWTDANTEAFF
DNA: TGTGCCAGTAGTTTTTGGACTGACGCTAACACTGAAGCTTTCTTT

V: TRBV15
size: .
D: .
J: TRBJ2-4
CDR3: CATSRDRAQGEGTKNIQYF
DNA: TGTGCCACCAGCAGAGATAGGGCTCAGGGGGAGGGGACCAAAAACATTCAGTACTTC

V: TRBV7-5
size: once
D: .
J: TRBJ2-7
CDR3: CASSLAGTGAYEQYF
DNA: TGTGCCAGCAGCTTAGCCGGGACAGGGGCCTACGAGCAGTACTTC

V: TRBV9
size: .
D: TRBD1
J: TRBJ2-7
CDR3: CASSAQGATYEQYF
DNA: TGTGCCAGCAGCGCGCAGGGGGCTACCTACGAGCAGTACTTC

V: TRBV7-9
size: .
D: .
J: TRBJ1-1
CDR3: CASSPRTAPGAAFF
DNA: TGTGCCAGCAGCCCCCGGACGGCCCCTGGGGCGGCTTTCTTT

V: TRBV7-9
size: .
D: TRBD2
J: TRBJ2-5
CDR3: CASSLVLTSGAQETQYF
DNA: TGTGCCAGCAGCTTAGTCCTGACTAGCGGGGCACAAGAGACCCAGTACTTC

V: TRBV28
size: .
D: .
J: TRBJ1-5
CDR3: CASSPLAGDVGQPQHF
DNA: TGTGCCAGCAGTCCCCTGGCAGGGGATGTGGGTCAGCCCCAGCATTTT

V: TRBV27
size: .
D: .
J: TRBJ1-2
CDR3: CASSFSFSGMGYGYTF
DNA: TGTGCCAGCAGTTTTTCCTTTTCAGGGATGGGCTATGGCTACACCTTC

V: TRBV12-5
size: .
D: .
J: TRBJ2-2
CDR3: CASAGGGSGTGELFF
DNA: TGTGCTAGTGCTGGGGGCGGGTCGGGCACCGGGGAGCTGTTTTTT

V: TRBV7-2
size: .
D: .
J: TRBJ2-7
CDR3: CASSFGSHPHF
DNA: TGTGCCAGCAGCTTTGGGTCTCACCCTCACTTC

V: TRBV30
size: .
D: .
J: TRBJ2-5
CDR3: CAWSVGRHAQETQYF
DNA: TGTGCCTGGAGTGTTGGGAGGCATGCCCAAGAGACCCAGTACTTC

V: TRBV5-1
size: .
D: .
J: TRBJ2-7
CDR3: CASSLGRSTYEQYF
DNA: TGCGCCAGCAGCTTGGGTAGGTCTACCTACGAGCAGTACTTC

V: TRBV5-6
size: once
D: .
J: TRBJ1-4
CDR3: CASSLPATNEKLFF
DNA: TGTGCCAGCAGCTTGCCGGCAACTAATGAAAAACTGTTTTTT